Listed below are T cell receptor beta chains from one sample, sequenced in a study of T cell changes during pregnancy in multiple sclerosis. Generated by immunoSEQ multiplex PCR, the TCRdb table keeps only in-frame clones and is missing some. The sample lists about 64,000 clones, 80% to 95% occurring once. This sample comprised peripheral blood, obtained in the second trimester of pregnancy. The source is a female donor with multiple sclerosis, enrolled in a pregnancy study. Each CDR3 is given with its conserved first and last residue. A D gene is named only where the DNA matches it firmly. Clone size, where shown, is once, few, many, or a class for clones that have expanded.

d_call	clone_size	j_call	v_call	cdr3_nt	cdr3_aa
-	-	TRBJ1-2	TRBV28	TGTGCCAGCAGTTCGGGGGGGAGCCGAGGGGGCTACACCTTC	CASSSGGSRGGYTF
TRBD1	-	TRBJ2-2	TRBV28	TGTGCCAGCAGTTTGACAGGGAGGAACACCGGGGAGCTGTTTTTT	CASSLTGRNTGELFF
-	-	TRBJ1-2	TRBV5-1	TGCGCCAGCAGCCACAGGGAAGTCAGTGGCTACACCTTC	CASSHREVSGYTF
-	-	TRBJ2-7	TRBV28	TGTGCCAGCAGTTTCCCCAACTTCTACGAGCAGTACTTC	CASSFPNFYEQYF
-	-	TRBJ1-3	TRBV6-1	TGTGCCAGCACGGAGTCAGGAAACACCATATATTTT	CASTESGNTIYF
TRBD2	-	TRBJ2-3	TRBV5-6	TGTGCCAGCAGCTTGGCAGTAGCGGGTCATACGCAGTATTTT	CASSLAVAGHTQYF
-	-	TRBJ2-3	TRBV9	TGTGCCAGCAGCGAATTCGGGAGAGGGGCAGATACGCAGTATTTT	CASSEFGRGADTQYF
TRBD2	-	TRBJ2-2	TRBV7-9	TGTGCCAGCCTGAGGTCTAGCGGGAGCCTGAACACCGGGGAGCTGTTTTTT	CASLRSSGSLNTGELFF
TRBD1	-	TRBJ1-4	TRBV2	TGTGCCAGCAGCGCCCCGGGACAGGGGGTATTAGAAAAACTGTTTTTT	CASSAPGQGVLEKLFF
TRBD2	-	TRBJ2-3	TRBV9	TGTGCCAGCAGCGCCCATAGCGGGAGAGGGGGCACAGATACGCAGTATTTT	CASSAHSGRGGTDTQYF
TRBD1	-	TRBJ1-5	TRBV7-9	TGTGCCAGCAGCTTAGCGCTGACAGGGGTTCAGCCCCAGCATTTT	CASSLALTGVQPQHF
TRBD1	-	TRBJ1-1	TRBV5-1	TGCGCCAGCAGCCTGAGTCCCGGGACAGGGACTGGCGACACTGAAGCTTTCTTT	CASSLSPGTGTGDTEAFF
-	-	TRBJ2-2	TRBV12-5	TGTGCTAGTGGAACAGGGTCGGGCACCGGGGAGCTGTTTTTT	CASGTGSGTGELFF
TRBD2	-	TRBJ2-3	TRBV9	TGTGCCAGCAGCCGGACTAGCGGTTACACAGATACGCAGTATTTT	CASSRTSGYTDTQYF
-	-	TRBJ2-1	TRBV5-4	TGTGCCAGCAGCTTGGAATCCCCAACCACTGGCAATGAGCAGTTCTTC	CASSLESPTTGNEQFF
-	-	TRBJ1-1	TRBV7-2	TGTGCCAGCAGCTTAGCGCCGGTGAACACTGAAGCTTTCTTT	CASSLAPVNTEAFF
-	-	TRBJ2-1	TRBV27	TGTGCCAGCAGTTCGACCGACGGCCCGGGAGCCAGCTACAATGAGCAGTTCTTC	CASSSTDGPGASYNEQFF
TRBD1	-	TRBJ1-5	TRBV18	TGTGCCAGCTCATACGGACAGGCAGATAGCAATCAGCCCCAGCATTTT	CASSYGQADSNQPQHF
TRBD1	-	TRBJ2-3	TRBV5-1	TGCGCCAGCAGCTGGGCGAGACAGGGGGGAATCACAGATACGCAGTATTTT	CASSWARQGGITDTQYF
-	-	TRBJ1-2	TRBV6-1	TGTGCCAGCAGAAGTACAGAGATCTATGGCTACACCTTC	CASRSTEIYGYTF
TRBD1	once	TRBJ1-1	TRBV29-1	TGCAGCATCAGGGACAGGCAAAACACTGAAGCTTTCTTT	CSIRDRQNTEAFF
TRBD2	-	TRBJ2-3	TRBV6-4	TGTGCCAAGTCTGTGCTAGCGGGAGCATGGACAGATACGCAGTATTTT	CAKSVLAGAWTDTQYF
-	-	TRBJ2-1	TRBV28	TGTGCCAGCAGTTTAACAGACAATGAGCAGTTCTTC	CASSLTDNEQFF
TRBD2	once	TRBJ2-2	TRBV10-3	TGTGCCACGGCCCGACTAGCGTCAAACACCGGGGAGCTGTTTTTT	CATARLASNTGELFF
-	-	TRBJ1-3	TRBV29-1	TGCAGCGTTGATAATGGAAACACCATATATTTT	CSVDNGNTIYF
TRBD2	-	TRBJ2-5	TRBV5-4	TGTGCCAGCAGCTTGGTAACGACTAGCGGGAGCGGAGAGACCCAGTACTTC	CASSLVTTSGSGETQYF
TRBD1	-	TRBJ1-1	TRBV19	TGTGCCAGTTCACCGGGACAGGGTGCCACTGAAGCTTTCTTT	CASSPGQGATEAFF
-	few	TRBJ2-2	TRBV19	TGTGCCAGTAGTCGGGGGAGTGACACCGGGGAGCTGTTTTTT	CASSRGSDTGELFF
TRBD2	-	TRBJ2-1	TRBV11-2	TGTGCCAGCAGTAGTCTAGCGGGAGGGTATGAGCAGTTCTTC	CASSSLAGGYEQFF
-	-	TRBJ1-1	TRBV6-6	TGTGCCAGCAGTTACGGGCACAATGAAGCTTTCTTT	CASSYGHNEAFF
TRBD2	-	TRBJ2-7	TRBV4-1	TGCGCCAGCAGGAATGTAGCGGGAGGGCTTGAGCAGTACTTC	CASRNVAGGLEQYF
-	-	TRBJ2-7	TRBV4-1	TGCGCCAGCAGCCACCCACAGGGTACCGAGCAGTACTTC	CASSHPQGTEQYF
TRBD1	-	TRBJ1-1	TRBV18	TGTGCCAGCTCGTCTTCCCCGGGACAGGGCTTAACTGAAGCTTTCTTT	CASSSSPGQGLTEAFF
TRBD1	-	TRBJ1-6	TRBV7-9	TGTGCCAGCAGCTCCGACAGGGTTTCACCCCTCCACTTT	CASSSDRVSPLHF
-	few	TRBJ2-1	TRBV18	TGTGCCAGCTCACCGGGCGCGCCGGTTTACAATGAGCAGTTCTTC	CASSPGAPVYNEQFF
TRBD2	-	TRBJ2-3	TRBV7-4	TGTGCCAGCAGCCAACTAGCGGCGCGGACAGATACGCAGTATTTT	CASSQLAARTDTQYF
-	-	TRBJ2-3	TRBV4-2	TGTGCCAGCAGCCGACAGGGCACAGATACGCAGTATTTT	CASSRQGTDTQYF
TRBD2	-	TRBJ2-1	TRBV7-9	TGTGCCAGCAGGCCTCCCCCCGGGACTAGTGTGCTCAATGAGCAGTTCTTC	CASRPPPGTSVLNEQFF
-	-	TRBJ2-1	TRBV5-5	TGTGCCAGCAGCTTGATCAGGGGTGATTGGTCTGAGCAGTTCTTC	CASSLIRGDWSEQFF
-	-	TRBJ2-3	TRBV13	TGTGCCAGCAGCTTAATCTATGGGCTAGCCTCCACAGATACGCAGTATTTT	CASSLIYGLASTDTQYF
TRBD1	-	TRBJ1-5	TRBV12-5	TGTGCTAGTGGTTTGGGGGGACAGAGACTCAATCAGCCCCAGCATTTT	CASGLGGQRLNQPQHF
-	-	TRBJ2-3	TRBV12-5	TGTGCTAGTGGCGAAGGGGGAGATACGCAGTATTTT	CASGEGGDTQYF
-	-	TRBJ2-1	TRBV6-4	TGTGCCAGCAGTGAGCAGGGGGGAAATGAGCAGTTCTTC	CASSEQGGNEQFF
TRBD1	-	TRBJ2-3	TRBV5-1	TGCGCCAGCAGCCCGGGGACAGGGGCCGATACGCAGTATTTT	CASSPGTGADTQYF
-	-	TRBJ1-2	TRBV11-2	TGTGCCAGCAGCCTTACCACGGGGGGCAGGAGCTACACCTTC	CASSLTTGGRSYTF
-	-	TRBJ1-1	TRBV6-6	TGTGCCAGCTCGGGGAACCTGAACACTGAAGCTTTCTTT	CASSGNLNTEAFF
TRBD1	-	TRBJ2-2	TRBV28	TGTGCCAGCAGGGTCCGGGACAGGGGATCTCTGGGGGAGCTGTTTTTT	CASRVRDRGSLGELFF
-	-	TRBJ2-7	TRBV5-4	TGTGCCAGCAGCCGAGGGATACTTGGCTACGAGCAGTACTTC	CASSRGILGYEQYF
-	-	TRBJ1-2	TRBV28	TGTGCCAGCAGTTGGGCGTCGAACTATGGCTACACCTTC	CASSWASNYGYTF
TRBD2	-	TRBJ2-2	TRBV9	TGTGCCAGCAGCTCCCGACTAGCGGGAGGGGTCGGGGAGCTGTTTTTT	CASSSRLAGGVGELFF
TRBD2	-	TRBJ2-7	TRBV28	TGTGCCAGCAGTTTCCTACTAGCGGGAGATTACGAGCAGTACTTC	CASSFLLAGDYEQYF
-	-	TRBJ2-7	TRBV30	TGTGCCTCGCAGGGGATTGACGAGCAGTACTTC	CASQGIDEQYF